Listed below are T cell receptor beta chains from one sample, sequenced in a study of T cells after yellow fever vaccination. MiXCR, applied by TCRdb to the 5' RACE reads, yields one record per CDR3 protein. Of about 580,000 distinct CDR3 sequences detected, 17% appear once; the ten largest clones hold roughly a sixth. The source material was PBMCs, sampled roughly 5 days after the first yellow fever vaccination. These receptors all come from a man aged 18 to 29 who received the YFV17D yellow fever vaccine. The CDR3 runs from the conserved cysteine through the conserved F or W. A D gene is named only where the DNA matches it firmly. Not every row has a clone size; where given, it reads once, few, many or a size class.

CDR3nt: TGTGCCAGCAGTCCGACGCACCTTACCGGGGAGCTGTTTTTT; CDR3aa: CASSPTHLTGELFF; d_gene: -; v_gene: TRBV6-2/TRBV6-3; j_gene: TRBJ2-2; len: 14; abundance: once
CDR3nt: TGCAGTGCGTCAACTAGCTTCGAGACCCAGTACTTC; CDR3aa: CSASTSFETQYF; d_gene: -; v_gene: TRBV20-1; j_gene: TRBJ2-5; len: 12; abundance: -
CDR3nt: TGTGCCAGCAGTAAGAGGGGGGATTCCCCCTATGGCTACACCTTC; CDR3aa: CASSKRGDSPYGYTF; d_gene: -; v_gene: TRBV6-1; j_gene: TRBJ1-2; len: 15; abundance: few
CDR3nt: TGTGCCAGCGCTAAAGCTAGCGGCCGTTTCACAGATACGCAGTATTTT; CDR3aa: CASAKASGRFTDTQYF; d_gene: TRBD2; v_gene: TRBV6-2/TRBV6-3; j_gene: TRBJ2-3; len: 16; abundance: few
CDR3nt: TGTGCCTGGGAAGCGGGCCAAGAGACCCAGTACTTC; CDR3aa: CAWEAGQETQYF; d_gene: -; v_gene: TRBV30; j_gene: TRBJ2-5; len: 12; abundance: -
CDR3nt: TGTGCCAGCAGCCTTGACATATACAATGAGCAGTTCTTC; CDR3aa: CASSLDIYNEQFF; d_gene: -; v_gene: TRBV11-2; j_gene: TRBJ2-1; len: 13; abundance: few
CDR3nt: TGCAGTCCCGGGGGGGGCTACAATGAGCAGTTCTTC; CDR3aa: CSPGGGYNEQFF; d_gene: TRBD2; v_gene: TRBV20-1; j_gene: TRBJ2-1; len: 12; abundance: -
CDR3nt: TGTGCCAGCAGCCGAGGGGGCCACGAGCAGTACTTC; CDR3aa: CASSRGGHEQYF; d_gene: TRBD1; v_gene: TRBV7-9; j_gene: TRBJ2-7; len: 12; abundance: -
CDR3nt: TGCGCCAGCAGCCAACCCCGGAGGGGCCCTGAGCAGTTCTTC; CDR3aa: CASSQPRRGPEQFF; d_gene: -; v_gene: TRBV4-1; j_gene: TRBJ2-1; len: 14; abundance: few
CDR3nt: TGTGCCAGCAGCTCAAGGGACAGACGCACAGATACGCAGTATTTT; CDR3aa: CASSSRDRRTDTQYF; d_gene: TRBD1; v_gene: TRBV7-2; j_gene: TRBJ2-3; len: 15; abundance: few
CDR3nt: TGTGCCAGCAGCGTAGGAGAGAGCGGCGGGTCACCCCTCCACTTT; CDR3aa: CASSVGESGGSPLHF; d_gene: -; v_gene: TRBV9; j_gene: TRBJ1-6; len: 15; abundance: few
CDR3nt: TGTGCCAGCAGCTTATATCTCGCGGGGAAGGCAGATACGCAGTATTTT; CDR3aa: CASSLYLAGKADTQYF; d_gene: -; v_gene: TRBV7-9; j_gene: TRBJ2-3; len: 16; abundance: -
CDR3nt: TGTGCCAGCAGCCCTAGGGAGGCCCGCACAGATACGCAGTATTTT; CDR3aa: CASSPREARTDTQYF; d_gene: -; v_gene: TRBV6-2/TRBV6-3; j_gene: TRBJ2-3; len: 15; abundance: -
CDR3nt: TGTGCCAGCAGCCAAGGCGGGACAGGGAATTATGGCTACACCTTC; CDR3aa: CASSQGGTGNYGYTF; d_gene: TRBD1; v_gene: TRBV3-1; j_gene: TRBJ1-2; len: 15; abundance: -
CDR3nt: TGTGCCAGCAGCTTAATTACAGGGTTCTCCCCAGATACGCAGTATTTT; CDR3aa: CASSLITGFSPDTQYF; d_gene: -; v_gene: TRBV7-6; j_gene: TRBJ2-3; len: 16; abundance: few
CDR3nt: TGTGCCAGCAGCCCCTGGGCGGATACCTACAATGAGCAGTTCTTC; CDR3aa: CASSPWADTYNEQFF; d_gene: -; v_gene: TRBV7-7; j_gene: TRBJ2-1; len: 15; abundance: -
CDR3nt: TGTGCCAGTAGTATTAAGGATTCAAATCAGCCCCAGCATTTT; CDR3aa: CASSIKDSNQPQHF; d_gene: -; v_gene: TRBV19; j_gene: TRBJ1-5; len: 14; abundance: few
CDR3nt: TGCGCCAGCAGCTTGGATGGCAGGCGGGAAGCTAACTATGGCTACACCTTC; CDR3aa: CASSLDGRREANYGYTF; d_gene: -; v_gene: TRBV5-1; j_gene: TRBJ1-2; len: 17; abundance: -
CDR3nt: TGTGCCAGCAGTTACCTAGGGACAGCCGCTAACTATGGCTACACCTTC; CDR3aa: CASSYLGTAANYGYTF; d_gene: TRBD1; v_gene: TRBV6-5; j_gene: TRBJ1-2; len: 16; abundance: few
CDR3nt: TGTGCCAGCAGCTTACGACGGCAGGACCAAGAGACCCAGTACTTC; CDR3aa: CASSLRRQDQETQYF; d_gene: -; v_gene: TRBV11-2; j_gene: TRBJ2-5; len: 15; abundance: -
CDR3nt: TGTGCCAGCAGTCCTCAACTAGCGGACTCTGGGGCCCCCCAGTACTTC; CDR3aa: CASSPQLADSGAPQYF; d_gene: TRBD2; v_gene: TRBV9; j_gene: TRBJ2-5; len: 16; abundance: few
CDR3nt: TGTGCCAGCAGTTTTAGCATTATCTTCACCGGGGAGCTGTTTTTT; CDR3aa: CASSFSIIFTGELFF; d_gene: -; v_gene: TRBV12-3/TRBV12-4; j_gene: TRBJ2-2; len: 15; abundance: -
CDR3nt: TGCGCCAGCAGCCCGGGACAGGCCGATAATTCACCCCTCCACTTT; CDR3aa: CASSPGQADNSPLHF; d_gene: TRBD1; v_gene: TRBV5-1; j_gene: TRBJ1-6; len: 15; abundance: few
CDR3nt: TGTGCCAGCAGCCGAGGGAATTCCCCACCGGATACGCAGTATTTT; CDR3aa: CASSRGNSPPDTQYF; d_gene: -; v_gene: TRBV12-3/TRBV12-4; j_gene: TRBJ2-3; len: 15; abundance: few
CDR3nt: TGTGCCAGCAGCCAGCTAGCGGGGGGGCGAGATACGCAGTATTTT; CDR3aa: CASSQLAGGRDTQYF; d_gene: TRBD2; v_gene: TRBV5-6; j_gene: TRBJ2-3; len: 15; abundance: -
CDR3nt: TGTGCCAGCGAGGACAGGGCCTATGGCTACACCTTC; CDR3aa: CASEDRAYGYTF; d_gene: TRBD1; v_gene: TRBV5-5; j_gene: TRBJ1-2; len: 12; abundance: few
CDR3nt: TGTGCCAGCAGTTGGCGGGGAGCTTACAATGAGCAGTTCTTC; CDR3aa: CASSWRGAYNEQFF; d_gene: -; v_gene: TRBV12-3/TRBV12-4; j_gene: TRBJ2-1; len: 14; abundance: few
CDR3nt: TGTGCCAGCAATTTAGGGGTGGGCACTGAAGCTTTCTTT; CDR3aa: CASNLGVGTEAFF; d_gene: -; v_gene: TRBV6-5; j_gene: TRBJ1-1; len: 13; abundance: -
CDR3nt: TGTGCCAGCAGACCCCGGGGCTATAGCAATCAGCCCCAGCATTTT; CDR3aa: CASRPRGYSNQPQHF; d_gene: -; v_gene: TRBV12-3/TRBV12-4; j_gene: TRBJ1-5; len: 15; abundance: few
CDR3nt: TGTGCCAGCAGTTACCGGGGACAGGCACGTTATTCACCCCTCCACTTT; CDR3aa: CASSYRGQARYSPLHF; d_gene: TRBD1; v_gene: TRBV6-5; j_gene: TRBJ1-6; len: 16; abundance: few
CDR3nt: TGTGCCAGCAGCGTAGAATTTCACAGTAACACTGAAGCTTTCTTT; CDR3aa: CASSVEFHSNTEAFF; d_gene: -; v_gene: TRBV9; j_gene: TRBJ1-1; len: 15; abundance: few
CDR3nt: TGTGCCAGCAGCCGAGGGGGCTCTGGCTACACCTTC; CDR3aa: CASSRGGSGYTF; d_gene: TRBD1; v_gene: TRBV9; j_gene: TRBJ1-2; len: 12; abundance: many
CDR3nt: TGCGCCAGCAGCCCCCTGTTGGGGGCTAATGAAAAACTGTTTTTT; CDR3aa: CASSPLLGANEKLFF; d_gene: -; v_gene: TRBV4-1; j_gene: TRBJ1-4; len: 15; abundance: -
CDR3nt: TGTGCCAGCAGCCCGGATATCGGGGAGCTGTTTTTT; CDR3aa: CASSPDIGELFF; d_gene: -; v_gene: TRBV3-1; j_gene: TRBJ2-2; len: 12; abundance: -
CDR3nt: TGTGCCAGCAGCTTAAAGGGGGCCGGGGAGCTGTTTTTT; CDR3aa: CASSLKGAGELFF; d_gene: -; v_gene: TRBV7-2; j_gene: TRBJ2-2; len: 13; abundance: -
CDR3nt: TGCGCCAGCAGCCACCTAGCGGGGGTGCAAGAGACCCAGTACTTC; CDR3aa: CASSHLAGVQETQYF; d_gene: TRBD2; v_gene: TRBV4-1; j_gene: TRBJ2-5; len: 15; abundance: -
CDR3nt: TGTGCCAGCAGCACCTCTAGCGGCCTAGACATTCAGTACTTC; CDR3aa: CASSTSSGLDIQYF; d_gene: TRBD2; v_gene: TRBV7-9; j_gene: TRBJ2-4; len: 14; abundance: -
CDR3nt: TGCAGTGCTAGAGACCTAGAATTGGGGACCCAGTACTTC; CDR3aa: CSARDLELGTQYF; d_gene: -; v_gene: TRBV20-1; j_gene: TRBJ2-5; len: 13; abundance: -
CDR3nt: TGTGCCAGCAGCTTGGGCCGGGACCGATGGGGGACCCAGTACTTC; CDR3aa: CASSLGRDRWGTQYF; d_gene: -; v_gene: TRBV7-3; j_gene: TRBJ2-5; len: 15; abundance: few
CDR3nt: TGTGCCAGCAGCGTAGGAAGTAACGTACCCACAGATACGCAGTATTTT; CDR3aa: CASSVGSNVPTDTQYF; d_gene: -; v_gene: TRBV9; j_gene: TRBJ2-3; len: 16; abundance: -
CDR3nt: TGTGCCAGCAGCCCTCTTACAGGGGTATGGCCTGAAGCTTTCTTT; CDR3aa: CASSPLTGVWPEAFF; d_gene: TRBD1; v_gene: TRBV11-2; j_gene: TRBJ1-1; len: 15; abundance: few
CDR3nt: TGTGCCAGCAGCTTAGTAGTCGGGGGGGCTTCAGATACGCAGTATTTT; CDR3aa: CASSLVVGGASDTQYF; d_gene: TRBD2; v_gene: TRBV7-9; j_gene: TRBJ2-3; len: 16; abundance: few
CDR3nt: TGCGCCAGCAGGGGTGGGACTAGCCTCGTCAATGAGCAGTTCTTC; CDR3aa: CASRGGTSLVNEQFF; d_gene: TRBD2; v_gene: TRBV5-1; j_gene: TRBJ2-1; len: 15; abundance: many
CDR3nt: TGCGCCAGCCGTGAGGGTAATGTCCTCGATACGCAGTATTTT; CDR3aa: CASREGNVLDTQYF; d_gene: -; v_gene: TRBV5-1; j_gene: TRBJ2-3; len: 14; abundance: many